The next 28 T cell receptor beta chains were all read from a single sample in a study of blood T cells in healthy people across ages. A second PCR of about 6 to 11 cycles used a sample-barcoded 5' primer and a J-beta primer mix. In TCRdb, the 5' RACE reads were re-called with MiXCR into one record per CDR3 protein. The sample has 1,300,000 or so distinct CDR3 sequences, approximately 59% seen once; the top ten hold 5% to 7%. The sequenced sample consisted of blood. The source of these receptors is a man younger than 30 in good health.

The genes are TRBV7-2 and TRBJ1-1; D remains ambiguous. CDR1 is SGHTA and CDR2 is FQGNSA in the germline V gene. The CDR3 length is 13 residues. Trimming shortened V by 5 bases and J by 1 base, and 8 bases separated the two germline ends. The CDR3 DNA reads TGTGCCAGCAGCATTTATCCGAACACTGAAGCTTTCTTT. Encoded protein: CASSIYPNTEAFF. The complete variable domain, with remaining parts taken from reference TRBV7-2 and TRBJ1-1, reads GAGVSQSPSNKVTEKGKDVELRCDPISGHTALYWYRQSLGQGLEFLIYFQGNSAPDKSGLPSDRFSAERTGGSVSTLTIQRTQQEDSAVYLCASSIYPNTEAFFGQGTRLTVV.

The V gene is TRBV3-1, the J gene TRBJ2-5; 7 nucleotides line up with TRBD1. The CDR3 is 15 amino acids. Germline assignment: CDR1 LGHDT and CDR2 YNNKEL (reference sequence). Germline trimming cut 4 bases from V and 5 bases from J; bases unmatched to any gene: 10. The CDR3 DNA follows: TGTGCCAGCAGCCCGGAGAGGGGGCTATTGGAGACCCAGTACTTC. Its protein product is CASSPERGLLETQYF.

This chain uses TRBV7-2 with TRBJ2-7; 12 nucleotides align to TRBD2. This CDR3 is 18 amino acids long. V dropped 7 bases and J dropped 4; count of bases not matched to a gene: 17. CDR1 and CDR2 from the germline V gene are SGHTA and FQGNSA. DNA for the CDR3: TGTGCCAGCACCCTTCTTGTGGCTAGCGGGAGGGAAGCGTACGAGCAGTACTTC. The encoded protein is CASTLLVASGREAYEQYF.

This chain uses TRBV2 with TRBJ1-1; 8 bases match TRBD1. The V segment lost 5 bases and the J segment 5 bases; nucleotides outside the gene matches: 4. There are 13 residues in the CDR3. Looked up from germline, CDR1 is SNHLY and CDR2 is FYNNEI. Written as DNA, the CDR3 is TGTGCCAGCAGTTTGGACAGGGAAACTGAAGCTTTCTTT. This encodes CASSLDRETEAFF.

The chain carries TRBV6-4 and TRBJ2-7, with TRBD1 matching 7 bases. The trim removed 0 bases at V and 12 bases at J, leaving 2 bases unmatched. CDR3 length equals 11 residues. Germline CDR1 reads MRHNA; CDR2 reads SNTAGT. CDR3: CASSDSGTVYF. In DNA form, the CDR3 reads TGTGCCAGCAGTGACTCCGGGACAGTGTACTTC.

The chain employs TRBV6-6 and TRBJ1-1; weak D call: TRBD1 (6 bases). The CDR3 loop spans 16 amino acids. With 2 bases removed from V and 4 bases from J, the gap between germline ends came to 17 bases. Per germline, CDR1 MNHNY and CDR2 SVGAGI (reference sequence). The chain's CDR3 is CASSYRGGGQGTEAFF. The CDR3 DNA reads TGTGCCAGCAGTTACAGAGGGGGGGGGCAAGGCACTGAAGCTTTCTTT.

This clonotype was recorded only once. The chain couples TRBV6-4 to TRBJ1-5; D call uncertain. The CDR3 is made up of 11 amino acids. In germline, CDR1 is MRHNA, CDR2 SNTAGT. V gave up 4 bases and J gave up 9 bases, with 7 bases separating them. The chain's CDR3 is CASSVGRPQHF. CDR3 nucleotides: TGTGCCAGCAGTGTGGGCAGGCCCCAGCATTTT.

V usage is TRBV12-3 or TRBV12-4 and J usage is TRBJ2-3, with D unclear. The CDR3 runs to 13 residues. Trimming took off 4 bases at V and 4 bases at J, with 9 bases between the two ends. The CDR3 DNA sequence: TGTGCCAGCAGTTCCACCAACTCAGATACGCAGTATTTT. It encodes CASSSTNSDTQYF.

The chain employs TRBV7-9 and TRBJ1-1; D might be TRBD1 (6 bases). The germline CDR1 and CDR2 sequences are SEHNR and FQNEAQ (reference sequence). The CDR3 has 13 amino acids. The V end lost 6 bases, the J end lost 2 bases, and 10 bases lay between the germline ends. The chain's CDR3 is CASRPGHNTEAFF. The CDR3 bases are TGTGCCAGCAGGCCGGGACACAACACTGAAGCTTTCTTT.

The chain has TRBV4-1 and TRBJ2-7; perhaps TRBD2 as D (5 bases). Trimming took 3 bases from V and 5 from J, leaving 14 bases between them. The CDR3 runs 14 residues. Per germline, CDR1 MGHRA and CDR2 YSYEKL. This chain's CDR3 is CASSHGLKEDEQYF. The CDR3 DNA reads as TGCGCCAGCAGCCACGGCCTTAAGGAGGACGAGCAGTACTTC.

The chain is built from TRBV27 and TRBJ2-5, with D hard to call. The J call is uncertain, as TRBJ2-7 better fits the DNA end. The CDR3 loop spans 13 amino acids. Germline values: CDR1 MNHEY, CDR2 SMNVEV (reference sequence). CDR3 residues: CASIFRQSYEQYF. As DNA, the CDR3 is TGTGCCAGCATTTTTAGGCAGTCCTACGAGCAGTACTTC.

The rearrangement links TRBV3-1 to TRBJ2-3, with a possible D match to TRBD2 (6 bases). Trimming took 2 bases from V and 5 from J, leaving 17 bases between them. Germline CDR1 LGHDT, CDR2 YNNKEL (reference sequence). The CDR3 is 16 amino acids. Written as DNA, the CDR3 is TGTGCCAGCAGCCAATCCTGGGACTCTACGTTAGATACGCAGTATTTT. Residues: CASSQSWDSTLDTQYF.

This sequence joins TRBV20-1 and TRBJ1-5, with D possibly TRBD1 on 6 matching bases. The CDR3 runs 15 residues. Germline V gene lookup returns CDR1 DFQATT and CDR2 SNEGSKA (reference sequence). Trimming stripped 0 bases from V and 4 bases from J, with 13 bases between. CDR3 sequence (DNA): TGCAGTGCTAGAGATAGAGGAACAGGGAATCAGCCCCAGCATTTT. Translated, it gives CSARDRGTGNQPQHF.

This clonotype was detected a few times. The chain carries TRBV11-2 and TRBJ1-2; possible D gene TRBD1, 5 bases. The germline V gene encodes CDR1 SGHAT and CDR2 FQNNGV. The CDR3 totals 15 residues. V dropped 5 bases and J dropped 0 bases, with 13 bases sitting between them. CDR3 sequence: CASSATGGANYGYTF. The CDR3 coding sequence is TGTGCCAGCAGCGCTACCGGGGGAGCTAACTATGGCTACACCTTC.

This clonotype was seen just once. This sequence joins TRBV12-3 or TRBV12-4 and TRBJ2-7; weak D call: TRBD1 (6 bases). The CDR3 sequence is 12 residues long. Trimming shortened V by 3 bases and J by 6 bases, and 9 bases separated the two germline ends. This chain's CDR3 is CASSFTTGEQYF. The CDR3 region has the DNA TGTGCCAGCAGTTTTACGACAGGCGAGCAGTACTTC.

This chain links TRBV6-2 or TRBV6-3 with TRBJ2-5; D may be TRBD1 (6 bases). This CDR3 comprises 13 residues. In germline, CDR1 is MNHEY, CDR2 SVGEGT. V was pared by 6 bases and J by 0 bases, with 8 bases between. CDR3 loop: CASRDRYQETQYF. CDR3 DNA sequence: TGTGCCAGCAGAGACAGGTACCAAGAGACCCAGTACTTC.

This chain links TRBV12-3 or TRBV12-4 with TRBJ2-5; either TRBD1 or TRBD2 may supply D (5 bases each). The CDR3 contains 13 residues. V lost 8 bases to trimming and J lost 5 bases, with 15 bases between them. CDR3 DNA sequence: TGTGCCAGCTTACGAGGGGCCTCGGAGACCCAGTACTTC. Its translation: CASLRGASETQYF.

The rearrangement joins TRBV19 to TRBJ2-1, with 9 positions matching TRBD2. The V segment lost 5 bases and the J segment 3 bases; nucleotides outside the gene matches: 8. The CDR3 is 16 amino acids. Germline-derived CDR1 and CDR2 are LNHDA and SQIVND (reference sequence). CDR3 protein: CASSHTSGLLYNEQFF. CDR3 nucleotides: TGTGCCAGTAGTCACACTAGCGGGCTACTCTACAATGAGCAGTTCTTC.

This chain links TRBV20-1 with TRBJ2-3, with D unresolved. Trimming stripped 0 bases from V and 2 bases from J, with 15 bases between. The CDR3 loop spans 16 amino acids. Germline V gene sequence: CDR1 DFQATT, CDR2 SNEGSKA (reference sequence). The CDR3 nucleotides read TGCAGTGCTAGAGATAAAGGGCGCGTGGTCACAGATACGCAGTATTTT. It is translated as CSARDKGRVVTDTQYF.

As concerns this clonotype: The junction departs from germline at one end; a sequencing error may be responsible. The chain uses TRBV11-2 and TRBJ2-2; tentatively, D is TRBD1 (5 bases). There are 18 residues in the CDR3. Germline-derived CDR1 and CDR2 are SGHAT and FQNNGV. The CDR3: CASSYVYRLLPNAGELFF. CDR3 coding DNA: TGTGCCAGCAGCTACGTCTACAGGTTACTCCCGAACGCCGGGGAGCTGTTTTTT.

The rearrangement links TRBV15 to TRBJ2-1, with 10 bases aligning to TRBD1. With 3 bases clipped from V and 15 bases from J, the junction kept 14 bases outside the gene matches. The CDR3 totals 15 residues. The V gene's germline CDR1 is LNHNV and CDR2 YYDKDF (reference sequence). The CDR3 bases are TGTGCCACCAGCAGGGGTCTAACGGGACAGGGGAGGAGGTTCTTC. The encoded protein is CATSRGLTGQGRRFF.

This chain links TRBV6-2 or TRBV6-3 with TRBJ1-2; D is ambiguous. Per germline, CDR1 MNHEY and CDR2 SVGEGT. The CDR3 runs to 12 residues. Trimming shortened V by 6 bases and J by 8 bases, and 13 bases separated the two germline ends. Written as DNA, the CDR3 is TGTGCCAGCAGCTCCCGTATATCCGGCTACACCTTC. Protein product: CASSSRISGYTF.

The chain is built from TRBV4-2 and TRBJ2-3; 8 nucleotides agree with TRBD2. Germline-derived CDR1 and CDR2 are LGHNA and YNFKEQ. This CDR3 is 17 amino acids long. Losses at the gene ends were 2 bases for V and 6 bases for J; bases not matched to a gene: 13. For the CDR3, the DNA is TGTGCCAGCAGCCAAATATCCCTCAGCGGGGGTAGGGATACGCAGTATTTT. Its translation: CASSQISLSGGRDTQYF.

V gene TRBV28 combines with J gene TRBJ2-5; D remains unclear. With 7 bases removed from V and 3 bases from J, the gap between germline ends came to 6 bases. Per the germline V gene, CDR1 is MDHEN and CDR2 is SYDVKM. The CDR3 runs 11 residues. CDR3 coding DNA: TGTGCCAGCACTCAAAAAGAGACCCAGTACTTC. Protein: CASTQKETQYF.

The V gene is TRBV4-1, the J gene TRBJ2-4; D possibly corresponds to TRBD2 (6 bases). The V gene lost 1 base and the J gene lost 0 bases, with 13 bases spanning the gap. The CDR3 has 17 amino acids. The germline CDR1 and CDR2 sequences are MGHRA and YSYEKL. The CDR3 DNA follows: TGCGCCAGCAGCCAAGCGGGAGTGGACCTAGCCAAAAACATTCAGTACTTC. Translation gives CASSQAGVDLAKNIQYF.

The V and J genes are TRBV10-3 and TRBJ2-1, with D uncertain. V was pared by 2 bases and J by 8 bases, with 16 bases between. The CDR3 has 15 amino acids. Germline values: CDR1 ENHRY, CDR2 SYGVKD. Here the CDR3 DNA reads TGTGCCATCAGTGAGGGTAGGGTAAGGGTACATGAGCAGTTCTTC. Its protein product is CAISEGRVRVHEQFF.

Of note for this clonotype: A read error may account for a junction end that differs from germline. The chain joins TRBV10-1 to TRBJ2-1, with 8 bases fitting TRBD1. CDR1 is WNHNN, CDR2 SYGVQD, per germline (reference sequence). The CDR3 has 16 amino acids. CDR3 sequence (DNA): TGCACCAGCAGTGATGTCGGACAGGGTCACTACAATGAGCAGTTCTTC. It codes for CTSSDVGQGHYNEQFF.

This chain links TRBV4-3 with TRBJ2-3; a weak D match, TRBD2 (5 bases). The germline gives CDR1 LGHNA, CDR2 YSLEER. V was cut by 1 base and J by 2 bases, with 13 bases left in between. The CDR3 contains 16 residues. The CDR3 protein is CASSQAGWRPTDTQYF. CDR3 DNA: TGCGCCAGCAGCCAAGCTGGGTGGAGGCCCACAGATACGCAGTATTTT.